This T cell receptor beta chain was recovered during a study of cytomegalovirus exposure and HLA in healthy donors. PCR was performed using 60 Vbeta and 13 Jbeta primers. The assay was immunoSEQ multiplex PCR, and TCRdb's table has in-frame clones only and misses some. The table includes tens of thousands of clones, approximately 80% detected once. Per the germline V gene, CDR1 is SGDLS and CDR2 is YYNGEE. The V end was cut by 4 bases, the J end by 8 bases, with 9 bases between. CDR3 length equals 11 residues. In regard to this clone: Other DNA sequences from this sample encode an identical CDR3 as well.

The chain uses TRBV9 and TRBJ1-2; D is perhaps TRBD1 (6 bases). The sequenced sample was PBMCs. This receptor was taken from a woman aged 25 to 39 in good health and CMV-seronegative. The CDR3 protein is CASSLRGGYTF. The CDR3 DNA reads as TGTGCCAGCAGCCTCAGGGGAGGCTACACCTTC. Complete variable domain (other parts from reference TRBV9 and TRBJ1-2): DSGVTQTPKHLITATGQRVTLRCSPRSGDLSVYWYQQSLDQGLQFLIQYYNGEERAKGNILERFSAQQFPDLHSELNLSSLELGDSALYFCASSLRGGYTFGSGTRLTVV.